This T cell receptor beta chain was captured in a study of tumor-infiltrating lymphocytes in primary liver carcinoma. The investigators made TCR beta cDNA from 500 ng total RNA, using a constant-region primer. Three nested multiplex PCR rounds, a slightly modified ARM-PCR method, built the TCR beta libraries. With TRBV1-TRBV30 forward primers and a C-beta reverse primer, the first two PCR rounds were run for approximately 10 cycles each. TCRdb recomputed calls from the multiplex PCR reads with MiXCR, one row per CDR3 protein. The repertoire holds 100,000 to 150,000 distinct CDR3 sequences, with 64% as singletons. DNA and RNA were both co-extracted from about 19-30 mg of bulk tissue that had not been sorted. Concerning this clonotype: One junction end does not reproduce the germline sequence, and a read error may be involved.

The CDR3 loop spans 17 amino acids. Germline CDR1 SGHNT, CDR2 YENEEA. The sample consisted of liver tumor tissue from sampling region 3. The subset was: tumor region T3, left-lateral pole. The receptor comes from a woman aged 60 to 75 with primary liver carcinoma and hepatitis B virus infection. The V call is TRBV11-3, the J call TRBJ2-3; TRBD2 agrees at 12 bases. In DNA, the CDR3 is TGTGCCGGCAGCTCAGGACTAGCGGGAACCGGCACAGATACACAGTATTTT. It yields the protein CAGSSGLAGTGTDTQYF.